This T cell receptor beta chain was captured in a study of T cell responses to AZD1222 COVID-19 vaccine. The overall study: Second-dose intervals of approximately 4 or approximately 12 weeks were pooled. Study-wide findings and caveats: Researchers report vaccine-associated CD4 TCRs spanning spike, with dominance at 160-218 and 743-854. Spike-specific TCR breadth and depth were elevated following two AZD1222 doses.

Concerning this clone: Its specificity is not known.

The CDR3 is 15 amino acids. V was trimmed by 4 bases and J by 8 bases, leaving 17 bases between them. In germline, CDR1 is KGHSY, CDR2 FQNENV. Here immunoSEQ multiplex PCR was the method, and the copy in TCRdb shows in-frame clones only, minus some. The table shows 94,000 or so clones, with 80% to 90% occurring only once. The sequenced sample was peripheral blood, obtained on day 0 of AZD1222 vaccination. The chain couples TRBV16 to TRBJ1-4; D possibly corresponds to TRBD1 (5 bases). This receptor was taken from an adult in good health. The CDR3 nucleotides are TGTGCCAGCAGCCCCTCCGCAGGGTCTGGAGAAAAACTGTTTTTT. Protein: CASSPSAGSGEKLFF.